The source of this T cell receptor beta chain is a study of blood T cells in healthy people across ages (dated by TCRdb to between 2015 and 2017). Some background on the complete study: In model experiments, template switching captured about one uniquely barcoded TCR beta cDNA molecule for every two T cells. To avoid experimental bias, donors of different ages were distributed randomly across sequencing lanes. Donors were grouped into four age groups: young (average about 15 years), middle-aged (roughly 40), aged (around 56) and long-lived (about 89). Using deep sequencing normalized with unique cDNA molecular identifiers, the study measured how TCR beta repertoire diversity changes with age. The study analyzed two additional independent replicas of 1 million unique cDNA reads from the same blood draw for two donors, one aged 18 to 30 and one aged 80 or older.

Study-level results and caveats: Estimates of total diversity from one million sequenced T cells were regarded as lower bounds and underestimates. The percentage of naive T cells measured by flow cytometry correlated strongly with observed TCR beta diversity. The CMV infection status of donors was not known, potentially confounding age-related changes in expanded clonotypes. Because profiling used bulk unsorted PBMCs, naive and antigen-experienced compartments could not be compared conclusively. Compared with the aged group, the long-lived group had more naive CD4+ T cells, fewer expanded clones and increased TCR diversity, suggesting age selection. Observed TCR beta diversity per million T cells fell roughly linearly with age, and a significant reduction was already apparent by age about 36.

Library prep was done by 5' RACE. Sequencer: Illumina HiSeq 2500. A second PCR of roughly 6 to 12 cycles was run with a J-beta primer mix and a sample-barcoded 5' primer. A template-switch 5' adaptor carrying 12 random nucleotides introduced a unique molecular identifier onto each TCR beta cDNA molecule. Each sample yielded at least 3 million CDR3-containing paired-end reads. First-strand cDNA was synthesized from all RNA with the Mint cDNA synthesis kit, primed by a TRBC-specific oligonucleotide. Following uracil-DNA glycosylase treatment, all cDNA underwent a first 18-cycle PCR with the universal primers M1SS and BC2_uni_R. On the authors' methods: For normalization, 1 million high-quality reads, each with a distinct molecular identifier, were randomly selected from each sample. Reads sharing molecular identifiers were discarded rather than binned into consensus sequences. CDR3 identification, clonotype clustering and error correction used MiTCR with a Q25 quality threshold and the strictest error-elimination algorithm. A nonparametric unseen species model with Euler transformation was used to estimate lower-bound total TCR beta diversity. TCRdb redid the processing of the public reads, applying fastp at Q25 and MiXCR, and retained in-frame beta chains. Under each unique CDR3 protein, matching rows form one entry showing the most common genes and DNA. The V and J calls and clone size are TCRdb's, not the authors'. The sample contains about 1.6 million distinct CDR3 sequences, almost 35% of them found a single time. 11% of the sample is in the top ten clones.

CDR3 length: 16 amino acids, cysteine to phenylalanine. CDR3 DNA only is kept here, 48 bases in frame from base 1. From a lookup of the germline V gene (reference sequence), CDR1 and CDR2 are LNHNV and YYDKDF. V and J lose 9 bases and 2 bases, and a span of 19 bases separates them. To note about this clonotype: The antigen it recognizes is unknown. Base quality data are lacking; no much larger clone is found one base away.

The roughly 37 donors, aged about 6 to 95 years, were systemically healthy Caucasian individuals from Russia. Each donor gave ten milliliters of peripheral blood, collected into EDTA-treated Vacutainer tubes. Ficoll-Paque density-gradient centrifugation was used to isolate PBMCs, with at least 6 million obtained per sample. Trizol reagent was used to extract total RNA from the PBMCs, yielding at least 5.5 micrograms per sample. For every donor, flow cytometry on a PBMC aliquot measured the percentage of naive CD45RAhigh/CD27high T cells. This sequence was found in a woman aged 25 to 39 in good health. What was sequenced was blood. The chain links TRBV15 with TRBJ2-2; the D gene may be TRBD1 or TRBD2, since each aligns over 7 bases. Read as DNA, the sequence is TGTGCCACGAAAGGGGGAGGGGGCGTAAACACCGGGGAGCTGTTTTTT. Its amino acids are CATKGGGGVNTGELFF.